The 17 T cell receptor beta chains below were found in one sample sequenced in a study of ipilimumab plus nivolumab after autologous stem cell transplantation. Here immunoSEQ multiplex PCR was the method, and the copy in TCRdb shows in-frame clones only, minus some. The sample consists of around 20,000 clones, around 80% of them appearing once. The material was PBMCs, obtained in a trial of ipilimumab plus nivolumab as post-transplant consolidation. Source of these receptors: a male donor with diffuse large B-cell lymphoma.

The table lists this clone with a count of one. The gene calls are TRBV11-1 and TRBJ2-7, with D hard to call. Germline CDR1 and CDR2: SGHAT and FQDESV (reference sequence). The V end was cut by 0 bases, the J end by 2 bases, with 8 bases between. The CDR3 covers 14 residues. CDR3 sequence: CASSLAGTTYEQYF. In nucleotides, the CDR3 is TGTGCCAGCAGCTTAGCGGGAACTACCTACGAGCAGTACTTC.

This clone was detected once. The chain is built from TRBV5-1 and TRBJ1-2; D is unresolved. Trimming left V 0 bases short and J 0 bases short, with 6 bases between. Germline-derived CDR1 and CDR2 are SGHRS and YFSETQ. The CDR3 has 14 residues. CDR3 region: CASSLERANYGYTF. The CDR3, as DNA: TGCGCCAGCAGCTTGGAGAGGGCTAACTATGGCTACACCTTC.

The V call is TRBV19, the J call TRBJ2-7; D unclear. The CDR3 loop spans 16 amino acids. The V end lost 1 base, the J end lost 0 bases, and 13 bases lay between the germline ends. Germline CDR1 LNHDA, CDR2 SQIVND (reference sequence). In DNA, the CDR3 is TGTGCCAGTAGTATAGTTTTACACGGAAGCTCCTACGAGCAGTACTTC. Translated, it gives CASSIVLHGSSYEQYF.

The chain couples TRBV4-1 to TRBJ1-2, with 10 bases matching TRBD1. V lost 1 base, J lost 6 bases, and 2 bases stayed unmatched. Per germline, CDR1 MGHRA and CDR2 YSYEKL. The CDR3 is 14 residues long. The CDR3 DNA is TGCGCCAGCAGCCAAGTGGGGACAGGGGATGGCTACACCTTC. Its translation is CASSQVGTGDGYTF.

The chain recombines TRBV18 with TRBJ2-7, with a possible D match to TRBD1 (6 bases). The CDR3 length is 14 residues. CDR1 and CDR2 (germline): KGHSH, LQKENI. V was pared by 6 bases and J by 0 bases, with 12 bases between. The CDR3 DNA follows: TGTGCCAGCTCGCCGAGGACAGACTCCTACGAGCAGTACTTC. Its translation: CASSPRTDSYEQYF.

This chain uses TRBV6-4 with TRBJ2-7, with a possible D match to TRBD1 (8 bases). The CDR3 runs 14 residues. CDR1 and CDR2 from the germline V gene are MRHNA and SNTAGT. CDR3: CPPGRTGITYEQYF. The CDR3 region has the DNA TGTCCACCCGGGAGGACAGGGATCACCTACGAGCAGTACTTC.

The gene calls are TRBV18 and TRBJ1-3; a weak D match, TRBD1 (5 bases). The CDR3 has 16 amino acids. Germline CDR1 is KGHSH and CDR2 is LQKENI. V gave up 5 bases and J gave up 0 bases, with 14 bases separating them. The CDR3 reads CASSRDLWDSGNTIYF. The CDR3 nucleotides are TGTGCCAGCTCAAGGGACTTATGGGACTCTGGAAACACCATATATTTT.

This clone has at least ten counts. The chain employs TRBV29-1 and TRBJ2-5, with D maybe TRBD1 (5 bases). The V gene lost 0 bases and the J gene lost 5 bases, with 16 bases spanning the gap. The CDR3 runs to 15 residues. Per germline, CDR1 SQVTM and CDR2 ANQGSEA. In DNA, the CDR3 is TGCAGCGTTGAAGAAGGGCCCCAGGGATGGGAGACCCAGTACTTC. This encodes CSVEEGPQGWETQYF.

V usage is TRBV5-6 and J usage is TRBJ1-3, with a weak D call TRBD1 (5 bases). Germline CDR1 is SGHDT and CDR2 is YYEEEE. V lost 2 bases, J lost 0 bases, and 15 bases lay in between. CDR3 length equals 17 residues. The CDR3 loop reads CASSFAPQGLSGNTIYF. In DNA, the CDR3 is TGTGCCAGCAGCTTCGCGCCCCAGGGCCTCTCTGGAAACACCATATATTTT.

This clone was picked up a small number of times. This rearrangement joins TRBV9 to TRBJ1-4, with D maybe TRBD1 (6 bases). The CDR3 spans 14 residues. V lost 4 bases and J lost 7, with 14 bases in between. CDR1 and CDR2 from the germline V gene are SGDLS and YYNGEE. The CDR3 loop is CASSLSGTSEKLFF. As DNA, the CDR3 is TGTGCCAGCAGCTTGTCCGGGACATCTGAAAAACTGTTTTTT.

The chain employs TRBV5-8 and TRBJ1-5, with D maybe TRBD1 (5 bases). V dropped 4 bases and J dropped 0 bases, with 11 bases sitting between them. The CDR3 is made up of 15 amino acids. Germline values: CDR1 SGHTS, CDR2 YDEGEE. CDR3 in amino acids: CASSNRGYSNQPQHF. Written as DNA, the CDR3 is TGTGCCAGCAGCAACCGGGGGTATAGCAATCAGCCCCAGCATTTT.

The chain has TRBV19 and TRBJ1-3; D unclear. V lost 4 bases and J 1 base, leaving 11 bases between the germline ends. This CDR3 is built from 15 residues. Germline V CDR1 and CDR2: LNHDA, SQIVND (reference sequence). The CDR3 bases are TGTGCCAGTAGTACAAGACCGCGATCTGGAAACACCATATATTTT. Translating it yields CASSTRPRSGNTIYF.

This chain uses TRBV6-1 with TRBJ2-1, with 14 bases matching TRBD2. The ends lost 4 bases at V and 6 bases at J; junction bases unmatched: 5. The CDR3 spans 16 residues. Germline V gene sequence: CDR1 MNHNS, CDR2 SASEGT. Written as DNA, the CDR3 is TGTGCCAGCAGTGCAGGGACTAGCGGGGGATCCAATGAGCAGTTCTTC. Protein product: CASSAGTSGGSNEQFF.

This clone has only a few counts. The chain combines TRBV12-2 with TRBJ2-5; the D call TRBD1 from the table was never checked on the DNA. TRBV12-2 is shown as a pseudogene. The CDR3 contains 15 residues. The CDR3 DNA reads as TGTGCAAGTCGCAACTTGGACAGCCAACAAGAGACCCAGTACTTC. Translated, it gives CASRNLDSQQETQYF.

This clone was seen more than once but under ten times. The gene calls are TRBV2 and TRBJ2-1, with D hard to call. The CDR3 loop spans 11 amino acids. The V gene's germline CDR1 is SNHLY and CDR2 FYNNEI. Trimming took 4 bases from V and 4 from J, leaving 2 bases between them. CDR3 loop: CASSGYNEQFF. The CDR3 DNA sequence: TGTGCCAGCAGTGGTTACAATGAGCAGTTCTTC.

This chain connects TRBV14 to TRBJ2-3, with 12 bases aligning to TRBD2. Germline V CDR1 and CDR2: SGHDN, FVKESK. V lost 5 bases and J lost 3; bases outside the gene matches: 15. The CDR3 loop spans 19 amino acids. This CDR3 reads CASSDSTLAGGPRTDTQYF. The CDR3 DNA follows: TGTGCCAGCAGCGACTCCACTCTAGCGGGGGGGCCGAGGACAGATACGCAGTATTTT.

The chain employs TRBV15 and TRBJ2-3, with TRBD2 identical over 13 bases. There are 17 residues in the CDR3. Germline V gene data show CDR1 as LNHNV and CDR2 as YYDKDF (reference sequence). Germline trimming cut 4 bases from V and 9 bases from J; bases unmatched to any gene: 13. CDR3 DNA: TGTGCCACCAGCAAATCCAGACTAGCGGGGGGCCCCGGAACGCAGTATTTT. It yields the protein CATSKSRLAGGPGTQYF.